The 31 T cell receptor beta chains reported below all come from one sample, sequenced in a study of blood T cell repertoires in COVID-19 (dated by TCRdb to 2018 to 2021). Libraries were made using the immunoSEQ multiplex PCR assay. TCRdb's version of the immuneACCESS table is confined to in-frame rearrangements and falls short of the full clone set. An unresolved V gene accounts for under half of the shortfall where checked; the remainder is of unknown origin. This sample has around 23,000 clones in its table, and 85% to 90% of those were observed once. Approximately 19% of the sample goes to the ten largest clones. Sequencing was done on a sample of peripheral blood. Every receptor here comes from an older man with active COVID-19.

The chain links TRBV2 to TRBJ1-2; D may be TRBD1 (5 bases). The germline V gene encodes CDR1 SNHLY and CDR2 FYNNEI. The CDR3 is 13 residues long. The V gene lost 2 bases and the J gene lost 8 bases, with 12 bases spanning the gap. The CDR3, as DNA: TGTGCCAGCAGTGAATCCGGTGGGGGGGGCTACACCTTC. Its protein product is CASSESGGGGYTF.

The chain uses TRBV6-8 and TRBJ2-7; TRBD1 matches at 7 bases. In germline, CDR1 is MNHGY, CDR2 SAAAGT. CDR3 size: 15 residues. V dropped 3 bases and J dropped 0; count of bases not matched to a gene: 5. In DNA, the CDR3 is TGTGCCAGCAGTTATTGCAGGGGGAGCTCCTACGAGCAGTACTTC. Protein product: CASSYCRGSSYEQYF.

The J gene is TRBJ2-1, the V gene TRBV5-1, with 7 bases matching TRBD2. After removal of 0 bases from V and 4 bases from J, the junction contained 7 bases not matched to a gene. CDR3 length: 16 residues. From germline, CDR1 is SGHRS and CDR2 YFSETQ. The CDR3 reads CASSLVRGGSYNEQFF. The CDR3 nucleotides are TGCGCCAGCAGCTTGGTAAGGGGCGGGAGTTACAATGAGCAGTTCTTC.

The J gene is TRBJ1-6, the V gene TRBV30, with D unresolved. Trimming took off 4 bases at V and 14 bases at J, with 9 bases between the two ends. CDR3 size: 10 residues. Germline CDR1 reads GTSNPN; CDR2 reads SVGIG (reference sequence). The CDR3 region has the DNA TGTGCCTGGACGCGTTTATCCCTCCACTTT. As protein: CAWTRLSLHF.

V and J are TRBV4-1 and TRBJ1-5, with 8 bases fitting TRBD1. Trimming took 0 bases from V and 5 from J; bases not matched to a gene: 12. This CDR3 is built from 18 residues. CDR1 and CDR2 from the germline V gene are MGHRA and YSYEKL. The DNA for the CDR3 is TGCGCCAGCAGCCAAGATCTCCGGACAGGGAGGCTCTATCAGCCCCAGCATTTT. Protein sequence: CASSQDLRTGRLYQPQHF.

The chain joins TRBV7-9 to TRBJ1-4; 7 nucleotides match TRBD1. The CDR3 totals 14 residues. Per germline, CDR1 SEHNR and CDR2 FQNEAQ (reference sequence). Unmatched junction bases numbered 9, after V lost 8 bases and J lost 6 bases. CDR3 DNA sequence: TGTGCCAGCGGTACGAGAGGGGGCGATGAAAAACTGTTTTTT. This codes for CASGTRGGDEKLFF.

This rearrangement joins TRBV5-8 to TRBJ1-3, with D perhaps matching TRBD1 (5 bases). The V end was cut by 0 bases, the J end by 4 bases, with 14 bases between. The CDR3 covers 16 residues. CDR1 is SGHTS and CDR2 is YDEGEE in the germline V gene. This CDR3 is CASSLVWGPGGNTIYF. The CDR3, as DNA: TGTGCCAGCAGCTTGGTCTGGGGTCCAGGGGGAAACACCATATATTTT. Drawing the rest from reference TRBV5-8 and TRBJ1-3, the complete variable domain is EAGVTQSPTHLIKTRGQQATLRCSPISGHTSVYWYQQALGLGLQFLLWYDEGEERNRGNFPPRFSGRQFPNYSSELNVNALELEDSALYLCASSLVWGPGGNTIYFGEGSWLTVV.

V gene TRBV5-1 combines with J gene TRBJ2-3, with D tentatively TRBD2 (5 bases). In germline, CDR1 is SGHRS, CDR2 YFSETQ. This CDR3 spans 15 amino acids. Trimming pared 0 bases from V and 5 bases from J, leaving 13 bases between. The CDR3 loop reads CASSLGDYPVDTQYF. In DNA, the CDR3 is TGCGCCAGCAGCTTGGGTGACTACCCCGTAGATACGCAGTATTTT.

This sequence joins TRBV6-5 and TRBJ1-6, with D possibly matching TRBD1 (5 bases). Looked up from germline, CDR1 is MNHEY and CDR2 is SVGAGI. The CDR3 consists of 15 residues. V was trimmed by 6 bases and J by 10 bases, leaving 19 bases between them. CDR3: CASSPGRGVGSPLHF. The DNA for the CDR3 is TGTGCCAGCAGCCCCGGGAGGGGTGTTGGATCACCCCTCCACTTT.

V is TRBV30 and J is TRBJ2-7; 7 bases align to TRBD2. Trimming took 2 bases from V and 8 from J; bases not matched to a gene: 12. CDR3 length: 14 residues. Germline lookup yields CDR1 GTSNPN and CDR2 SVGIG (reference sequence). CDR3 region: CAWSPGGTPTKQYF. The DNA for the CDR3 is TGTGCCTGGAGTCCCGGGGGGACCCCTACCAAGCAGTACTTC.

This clone was seen a few times. The rearrangement links TRBV5-1 to TRBJ1-2; D may be TRBD1 (5 bases). Germline V CDR1 and CDR2: SGHRS, YFSETQ. The CDR3 length is 14 residues. Trimming cost V 1 base and J 5 bases, with 12 bases left between them. The CDR3 here is CASSLTGGAYGYTF. For the CDR3, the DNA is TGCGCCAGCAGCTTGACAGGCGGGGCATATGGCTACACCTTC.

The CDR3 reads CASSVLNSPGNTIYF. The CDR3 DNA follows: TGTGCCAGCAGCGTGCTAAACAGCCCAGGAAACACCATATATTTT. This sequence joins TRBV2 and TRBJ1-3; no clear D. Germline CDR1 reads SNHLY; CDR2 reads FYNNEI. Trimming took off 6 bases at V and 4 bases at J, with 16 bases between the two ends. This CDR3 has 15 amino acids.

The chain combines TRBV11-3 with TRBJ1-1; TRBD1 might be the D (5 bases). Trimming pared 3 bases from V and 5 bases from J, leaving 16 bases between. This CDR3 has 15 amino acids. CDR1 and CDR2 from the germline V gene are SGHNT and YENEEA. The CDR3 reads CASSFLRGLFTEAFF. The CDR3, as DNA: TGTGCCAGCAGCTTCCTGCGGGGGTTGTTTACTGAAGCTTTCTTT.

This chain uses TRBV7-9 with TRBJ2-1; the match to TRBD2 covers 13 bases. J lost 7 bases, V lost 4 bases, and 16 bases had no gene match. Germline assignment: CDR1 SEHNR and CDR2 FQNEAQ (reference sequence). The CDR3 length is 19 residues. The CDR3 loop reads CASSSTGTSGIMFQNEQFF. The CDR3 DNA follows: TGTGCCAGCAGCTCAACCGGGACTAGCGGGATTATGTTCCAAAATGAGCAGTTCTTC.

This clone was seen only a few times. The CDR3 sequence: CASSPSLGGNEQFF. The CDR3 DNA is TGTGCCAGCAGCCCTAGCTTGGGGGGCAATGAGCAGTTCTTC. This chain connects TRBV13 to TRBJ2-1; tentative D call: TRBD2 (6 bases). Per germline, CDR1 PRHDT and CDR2 FYEKMQ (reference sequence). The V end was cut by 5 bases, the J end by 6 bases, with 14 bases between. This CDR3 comprises 14 residues.

This sequence joins TRBV5-4 and TRBJ1-2; D is possibly TRBD1 (5 bases). CDR1 is SGHNT and CDR2 is YYREEE in the germline V gene (reference sequence). Trimming shortened V by 4 bases and J by 2 bases, and 9 bases separated the two germline ends. This CDR3 has 13 amino acids. The CDR3 here is CASSLTENYGYTF. In DNA form, the CDR3 reads TGTGCCAGCAGCCTGACAGAGAACTATGGCTACACCTTC.

This clone has a handful of counts. The chain links TRBV11-3 to TRBJ1-6; 7 nucleotides line up with TRBD1. With V trimmed by 3 bases and J by 7 bases, 3 bases remained unmatched. Germline V gives CDR1 SGHNT, CDR2 YENEEA. The CDR3 is 14 residues long. CDR3 protein: CASSLGTVNSPLHF. DNA of the CDR3: TGTGCCAGCAGCTTGGGGACAGTGAATTCACCCCTCCACTTT. Drawing the rest from reference TRBV11-3 and TRBJ1-6, the complete variable domain is EAGVVQSPRYKIIEKKQPVAFWCNPISGHNTLYWYLQNLGQGPELLIRYENEEAVDDSQLPKDRFSAERLKGVDSTLKIQPAELGDSAVYLCASSLGTVNSPLHFGNGTRLTVT.

This clone is a singleton in its sample. The chain joins TRBV6-5 to TRBJ1-4; 7 nucleotides match TRBD1. Losses at the gene ends were 0 bases for V and 4 bases for J; bases not matched to a gene: 2. The CDR3 totals 15 residues. Per the germline V gene, CDR1 is MNHEY and CDR2 is SVGAGI. CDR3 nucleotides: TGTGCCAGCAGTTACTCAGCAGGGGGTAATGAAAAACTGTTTTTT. Its protein product is CASSYSAGGNEKLFF.

The rearrangement uses TRBV28 and TRBJ2-1, with a weak D call TRBD1 (8 bases). CDR3 length equals 15 residues. Germline CDR1 reads MDHEN; CDR2 reads SYDVKM. Trimming removed 4 bases at V and 7 bases at J, with 17 bases between. CDR3 sequence reads: CASSSPAQGGNEQFF. The CDR3, as DNA: TGTGCCAGCAGTTCCCCCGCACAGGGGGGGAATGAGCAGTTCTTC.

This chain uses TRBV5-1 with TRBJ2-2, with no clear D. V lost 0 bases to trimming and J lost 5 bases, with 8 bases between them. CDR3 length: 14 residues. Germline V gene lookup returns CDR1 SGHRS and CDR2 YFSETQ. The CDR3 DNA sequence: TGCGCCAGCAGCTTGGCCTCGACAACCGGGGAGCTGTTTTTT. Its protein product is CASSLASTTGELFF.

The rearrangement links TRBV30 to TRBJ2-1; D possibly corresponds to TRBD2 (6 bases). Germline V gene data show CDR1 as GTSNPN and CDR2 as SVGIG (reference sequence). The CDR3 contains 16 residues. Trimming removed 3 bases at V and 7 bases at J, with 22 bases between. The CDR3 DNA is TGTGCCTGGAGCCTACACGGGGCTAATGCGGGAAATGAGCAGTTCTTC. Protein: CAWSLHGANAGNEQFF.

This chain connects TRBV7-9 to TRBJ2-3; D is ambiguous. The CDR3 sequence is 12 residues long. Germline lookup yields CDR1 SEHNR and CDR2 FQNEAQ (reference sequence). V was pared by 5 bases and J by 3 bases, with 6 bases between. The CDR3 DNA sequence: TGTGCCAGCAGCCCCCCAACAGATACGCAGTATTTT. It is translated as CASSPPTDTQYF.

This clone was counted once. The CDR3 nucleotides are TGTGCCAGCAGCCCGACTAGCGGGAGGGCCAGCACCGGGGAGCTGTTTTTT. This gives the protein CASSPTSGRASTGELFF. This chain uses TRBV7-9 with TRBJ2-2; 14 bases map to TRBD2. Germline CDR1 is SEHNR and CDR2 is FQNEAQ (reference sequence). The CDR3 has 17 residues. V lost 5 bases to trimming and J lost 4 bases; unmatched junction nucleotides: 6. The complete variable domain, with remaining parts taken from reference TRBV7-9 and TRBJ2-2, reads DTGVSQNPRHKITKRGQNVTFRCDPISEHNRLYWYRQTLGQGPEFLTYFQNEAQLEKSRLLSDRFSAERPKGSFSTLEIQRTEQGDSAMYLCASSPTSGRASTGELFFGEGSRLTVL.

The gene calls are TRBV18 and TRBJ2-2, with D perhaps TRBD2 (7 bases). Germline lookup yields CDR1 KGHSH and CDR2 LQKENI. Trimming cost V 4 bases and J 1 base, with 13 bases left between them. The CDR3 spans 16 residues. The CDR3 is CASSLREGQNTGELFF. The CDR3, as DNA: TGTGCCAGCTCACTAAGGGAGGGACAGAACACCGGGGAGCTGTTTTTT. The full variable domain, with the rest looked up from reference TRBV18 and TRBJ2-2, is NAGVMQNPRHLVRRRGQEARLRCSPMKGHSHVYWYRQLPEEGLKFMVYLQKENIIDESGMPKERFSAEFPKEGPSILRIQQVVRGDSAAYFCASSLREGQNTGELFFGEGSRLTVL.

This clone showed up just once. The chain recombines TRBV25-1 with TRBJ2-1; weak D call: TRBD2 (5 bases). The germline V and J ends were trimmed by 7 bases and 4 bases, with 17 bases remaining between them. In germline, CDR1 is MGHDK, CDR2 SYGVNS. This CDR3 has 15 residues. The CDR3 loop is CASTPRVSGYNEQFF. CDR3 bases: TGTGCCAGCACACCAAGGGTTTCGGGATACAATGAGCAGTTCTTC.

The chain is built from TRBV4-1 and TRBJ1-1; weak D call: TRBD1 (5 bases). The V gene's germline CDR1 is MGHRA and CDR2 YSYEKL. The CDR3 covers 12 residues. With 3 bases removed from V and 8 bases from J, the gap between germline ends came to 10 bases. The CDR3 nucleotides read TGCGCCAGCAGCCACCCCGGGGGGGAAGCTTTCTTT. It translates to CASSHPGGEAFF.

The chain recombines TRBV10-2 with TRBJ1-1; 7 bases are shared with TRBD1. With 7 bases clipped from V and 3 bases from J, the junction kept 11 bases outside the gene matches. The CDR3 sequence is 15 residues long. Germline V gene lookup returns CDR1 WSHSY and CDR2 SAAADI. The CDR3 is CASTSRQGMDTEAFF. The DNA of the CDR3 is TGCGCCAGCACATCCCGACAGGGAATGGACACTGAAGCTTTCTTT.

The chain uses TRBV6-6 and TRBJ2-7, with a possible D match to TRBD2 (6 bases). CDR1 is MNHNY, CDR2 SVGAGI, per germline (reference sequence). V lost 6 bases, J lost 4 bases, and 16 bases lay in between. The CDR3 has 14 amino acids. CDR3 sequence reads: CASRKGLLAYEQYF. Here the CDR3 DNA reads TGTGCCAGCAGAAAGGGACTTCTAGCATACGAGCAGTACTTC.

V usage is TRBV19 and J usage is TRBJ1-2; TRBD1 agrees at 9 bases. The germline V gene has CDR1 LNHDA and CDR2 SQIVND (reference sequence). The length of the CDR3 is 15 residues. Trimming removed 8 bases from V and 7 bases from J; junction bases left unmatched: 14. The CDR3 bases are TGTGCCAGTTCCCGGGACAGGGACTCCATGGGTGGCTACACCTTC. Encoded protein: CASSRDRDSMGGYTF.

The rearrangement joins TRBV3-1 (or the pseudogene TRBV3-2) to TRBJ1-2, with 9 bases lining up with TRBD1. Unmatched junction bases numbered 6, after V lost 7 bases and J lost 6 bases. Germline V gene sequence: CDR1 LGHDT, CDR2 YNNKEL (reference sequence). The CDR3 spans 13 residues. CDR3 sequence (DNA): TGTGCCAGCACGCCACAGGGGGCGCATGGCTACACCTTC. This gives the protein CASTPQGAHGYTF.

The chain is built from TRBV6-4 and TRBJ2-7; 11 bases map to TRBD1. Germline V gene lookup returns CDR1 MRHNA and CDR2 SNTAGT. The ends lost 4 bases at V and 4 bases at J; junction bases unmatched: 3. This CDR3 is 14 amino acids long. As DNA, the CDR3 is TGTGCCAGCAGTGGGACAGGGGGCGAATACGAGCAGTACTTC. Protein sequence: CASSGTGGEYEQYF.